These 10 T cell receptor beta chains were all obtained from the same sample, sequenced in a study of T cell responses to AZD1222 COVID-19 vaccine. The repertoire was sequenced with immunoSEQ multiplex PCR; TCRdb's copy has only in-frame clones and lacks some. Of around 150,000 clones in the sample, roughly 90% were seen once. The sample was peripheral blood, taken on day 0 of AZD1222 vaccination. These receptors all come from an adult in good health.

The chain recombines TRBV5-4 with TRBJ1-4; 8 positions match TRBD1. In germline, CDR1 is SGHNT, CDR2 YYREEE (reference sequence). The CDR3 has 18 residues. V lost 4 bases to trimming and J lost 0 bases; unmatched junction nucleotides: 11. CDR3 sequence (DNA): TGTGCCAGCAGCATTGGGACAGGCCTTCTTGCAACTAATGAAAAACTGTTTTTT. It is translated as CASSIGTGLLATNEKLFF.

The rearrangement uses TRBV19 and TRBJ1-1, with a tentative D call TRBD1 (5 bases). Germline loops: CDR1 LNHDA, CDR2 SQIVND (reference sequence). The V end was cut by 9 bases, the J end by 1 base, with 12 bases between. The length of the CDR3 is 13 residues. DNA of the CDR3: TGTGCCAGCGCCCGGGGCCCGAACACTGAAGCTTTCTTT. Its translation: CASARGPNTEAFF. The full variable domain, completed using reference TRBV19 and TRBJ1-1, is DGGITQSPKYLFRKEGQNVTLSCEQNLNHDAMYWYRQDPGQGLRLIYYSQIVNDFQKGDIAEGYSVSREKKESFPLTVTSAQKNPTAFYLCASARGPNTEAFFGQGTRLTVV.

This chain joins TRBV4-1 and TRBJ2-1; D unresolved. Trimming removed 4 bases at V and 4 bases at J, with 11 bases between. This CDR3 spans 14 amino acids. Germline lookup yields CDR1 MGHRA and CDR2 YSYEKL. The DNA of the CDR3 is TGCGCCAGCAGCCTCGCTGGGCCGTACAATGAGCAGTTCTTC. Its translation: CASSLAGPYNEQFF.

The gene calls are TRBV11-1 and TRBJ2-1, with D tentatively TRBD1 (6 bases). Trimming shortened V by 6 bases and J by 0 bases, and 12 bases separated the two germline ends. This CDR3 spans 15 amino acids. CDR1 is SGHAT and CDR2 is FQDESV in the germline V gene (reference sequence). CDR3 in DNA: TGTGCCAGCAGATCACAGGACAGCTCCTACAATGAGCAGTTCTTC. This translates into CASRSQDSSYNEQFF.

The chain is built from TRBV5-1 and TRBJ2-3, with D maybe TRBD2 (6 bases). The CDR3 has 16 amino acids. Trimming took off 2 bases at V and 6 bases at J, with 19 bases between the two ends. The germline V gene has CDR1 SGHRS and CDR2 YFSETQ. The CDR3 loop is CASSLIPTRPDDTQYF. The CDR3 nucleotides read TGCGCCAGCAGCTTAATCCCGACTAGGCCAGACGATACGCAGTATTTT.

The chain is built from TRBV13 and TRBJ1-6, with D unresolved. Trimming left V 8 bases short and J 6 bases short, with 11 bases between. CDR3 length: 13 amino acids. CDR1 is PRHDT and CDR2 is FYEKMQ in the germline V gene (reference sequence). CDR3 region: CASGGRGNSPLHF. CDR3 DNA sequence: TGTGCCAGCGGTGGCCGGGGTAATTCACCCCTCCACTTT.

As DNA, the CDR3 is TGTGCTAGTGGTTTGGGGTCTCGCACAGATACGCAGTATTTT. This sequence encodes CASGLGSRTDTQYF. The chain uses TRBV12-5 and TRBJ2-3; D gene unclear. The germline gives CDR1 LGHNT, CDR2 FRNRAP. Deletions cut 1 base from V and 1 base from J, with 6 bases between. The CDR3 loop spans 14 amino acids. The whole variable domain, remainder taken from reference TRBV12-5 and TRBJ2-3, is DARVTQTPRHKVTEMGQEVTMRCQPILGHNTVFWYRQTMMQGLELLAYFRNRAPLDDSGMPKDRFSAEMPDATLATLKIQPSEPRDSAVYFCASGLGSRTDTQYFGPGTRLTVL.

This chain joins TRBV6-1 and TRBJ2-2; no clear D. The germline V gene encodes CDR1 MNHNS and CDR2 SASEGT. The CDR3 totals 16 residues. Trimming removed 1 base at V and 0 bases at J, with 9 bases between. The CDR3 bases are TGTGCCAGCAGTGAAGAGGTAGGCGCGAACACCGGGGAGCTGTTTTTT. Translated, it gives CASSEEVGANTGELFF.

This clone was seen only once. V is TRBV29-1 and J is TRBJ2-4; 7 nucleotides align to TRBD1. Per the germline V gene, CDR1 is SQVTM and CDR2 is ANQGSEA. V was clipped by 4 bases and J by 4 bases; unmatched bases: 7. CDR3 size: 14 residues. The CDR3 nucleotides read TGCAGCGTTGCCCGGGACAGCTCAAAAAACATTCAGTACTTC. Protein: CSVARDSSKNIQYF.

The chain couples TRBV13 to TRBJ1-5; D is possibly TRBD1 (5 bases). This CDR3 region has 16 residues. The V end lost 4 bases, the J end lost 2 bases, and 15 bases lay between the germline ends. From germline, CDR1 is PRHDT and CDR2 FYEKMQ (reference sequence). The CDR3: CASSSILQGGNQPQHF. CDR3 DNA sequence: TGTGCCAGCAGCTCCATTCTCCAGGGTGGCAATCAGCCCCAGCATTTT.